Sequencing of this T cell receptor beta chain was carried out in a study of T cell repertoires in ileal Crohn's disease. Whole-study context: Median disease duration was nearly eight years; about 37% smoked at surgery. About half received postoperative treatment, some ten with thiopurines and around 20 anti-TNF.

TCRdb's table, derived via immunoSEQ multiplex PCR, lists solely in-frame clones and lacks some. The sample lists about 5,600 clones, about 85% occurring once. The CDR3 is 14 residues long. Germline V gene data show CDR1 as MNHNS and CDR2 as SASEGT. With 8 bases clipped from V and 3 bases from J, the junction kept 6 bases outside the gene matches. Notes on this clone: Its specificity is unknown.

Study results and caveats: Compared with CD4 T cells, sorted CD8 cells carried more expanded clones.

The J gene is TRBJ2-5, the V gene TRBV6-1; 10 nucleotides agree with TRBD1. What was sequenced was ileal tissue. This sequence was found in an adult with Crohn's disease. CDR3 sequence reads: CASRRDRGKETQYF. In DNA, the CDR3 is TGTGCCAGCCGCCGGGACAGGGGCAAAGAGACCCAGTACTTC.